Listed here is a single T cell receptor (beta chain). The antigen is undetermined. These data are taken from a study of T cells in tuberculosis. Study context: IGRA-negative adolescents, IGRA-positive adolescents with latent tuberculosis and adults with active tuberculosis formed this South African cohort. Study findings and constraints: Active tuberculosis TCR-alpha repertoires lay closer to GMM-specific TCRs than IGRA-negative controls, suggesting clonal expansion. GEM motif frequencies gave 70% accuracy; the GMM repertoire gave about 86%.

V lost 3 bases and J lost 4, with 13 bases in between. The length of the CDR3 is 14 residues. The germline V gene encodes CDR1 SGDLS and CDR2 YYNGEE. Method: immunoSEQ multiplex PCR; TCRdb's copy keeps in-frame clones and lacks some. The table has 30,000 to 45,000 clones, nearly 95% seen once. The chain combines TRBV9 with TRBJ1-2; maybe TRBD1 (5 bases). The receptor was isolated from a donor aged 5 to 30 with latent tuberculosis or without tuberculosis infection. Sequenced sample: PBMCs. This CDR3 is CASSGFSGFYGYTF. In nucleotides, the CDR3 is TGTGCCAGCAGCGGTTTCTCAGGGTTCTATGGCTACACCTTC. Variable domain in full (rest from reference TRBV9 and TRBJ1-2): DSGVTQTPKHLITATGQRVTLRCSPRSGDLSVYWYQQSLDQGLQFLIQYYNGEERAKGNILERFSAQQFPDLHSELNLSSLELGDSALYFCASSGFSGFYGYTFGSGTRLTVV.